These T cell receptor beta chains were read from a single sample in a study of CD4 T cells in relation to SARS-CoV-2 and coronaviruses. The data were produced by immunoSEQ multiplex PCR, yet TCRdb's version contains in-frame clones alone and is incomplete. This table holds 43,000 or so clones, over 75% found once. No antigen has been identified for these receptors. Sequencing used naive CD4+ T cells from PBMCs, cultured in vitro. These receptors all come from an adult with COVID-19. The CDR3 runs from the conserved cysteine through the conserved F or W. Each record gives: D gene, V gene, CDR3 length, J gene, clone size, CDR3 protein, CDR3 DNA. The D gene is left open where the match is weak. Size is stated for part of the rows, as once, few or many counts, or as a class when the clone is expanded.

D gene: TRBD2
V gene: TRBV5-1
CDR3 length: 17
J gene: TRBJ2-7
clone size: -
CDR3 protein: CASSAGTSGRHSYEQYF
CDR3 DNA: TGCGCCAGCAGCGCCGGGACTAGCGGGAGGCACTCCTACGAGCAGTACTTC

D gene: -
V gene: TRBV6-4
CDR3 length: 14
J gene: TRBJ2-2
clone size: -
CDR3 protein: CASKQGVRTGELFF
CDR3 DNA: TGTGCCAGCAAACAGGGAGTAAGGACCGGGGAGCTGTTTTTT

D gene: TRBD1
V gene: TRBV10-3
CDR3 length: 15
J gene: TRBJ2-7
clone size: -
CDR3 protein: CAIRGGGQGAREQYF
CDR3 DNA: TGTGCCATCAGAGGGGGGGGACAGGGGGCGAGGGAGCAGTACTTC

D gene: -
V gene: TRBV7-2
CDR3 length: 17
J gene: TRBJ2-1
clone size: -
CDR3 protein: CASSFFGNPRSYNEQFF
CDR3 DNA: TGTGCCAGCAGCTTCTTTGGAAATCCCAGGTCCTACAATGAGCAGTTCTTC

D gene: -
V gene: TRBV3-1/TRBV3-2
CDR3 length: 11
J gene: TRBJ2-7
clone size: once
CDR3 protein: CASSQVSEQYF
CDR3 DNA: TGTGCCAGCAGCCAAGTTAGCGAGCAGTACTTC

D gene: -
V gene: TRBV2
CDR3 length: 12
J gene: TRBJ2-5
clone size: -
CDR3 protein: CASTRYQETQYF
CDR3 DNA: TGTGCCAGCACGAGGTACCAAGAGACCCAGTACTTC

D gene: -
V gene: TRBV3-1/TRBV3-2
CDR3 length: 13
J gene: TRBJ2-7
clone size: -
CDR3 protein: CASSQGGLGEQYF
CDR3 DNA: TGTGCCAGCAGCCAAGGCGGGCTTGGCGAGCAGTACTTC

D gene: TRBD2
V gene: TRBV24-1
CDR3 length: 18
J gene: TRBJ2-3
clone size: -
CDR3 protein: CATSDLGLGGSDTDTQYF
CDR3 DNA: TGTGCCACCAGTGATTTGGGTCTTGGCGGGAGTGACACAGATACGCAGTATTTT

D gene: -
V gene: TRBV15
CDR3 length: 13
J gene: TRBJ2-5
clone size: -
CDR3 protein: CATTSREQETQYF
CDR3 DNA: TGTGCCACCACTTCCCGGGAACAAGAGACTCAGTACTTC

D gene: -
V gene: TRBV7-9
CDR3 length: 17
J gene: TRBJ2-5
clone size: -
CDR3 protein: CASSRQGTRVSLETQYF
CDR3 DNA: TGTGCCAGCTCCCGGCAGGGGACACGGGTGTCTTTGGAGACCCAGTACTTC

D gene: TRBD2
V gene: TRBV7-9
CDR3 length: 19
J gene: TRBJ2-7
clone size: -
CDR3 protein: CASSYTRTSGRAGSYEQYF
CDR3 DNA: TGTGCCAGCAGCTACACTCGGACTAGCGGGAGGGCCGGATCCTACGAGCAGTACTTC

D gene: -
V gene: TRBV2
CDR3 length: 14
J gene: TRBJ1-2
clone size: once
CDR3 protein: CASSGSSRGYGYTF
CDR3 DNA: TGTGCCAGCAGTGGGAGTAGCCGGGGCTATGGCTACACCTTC

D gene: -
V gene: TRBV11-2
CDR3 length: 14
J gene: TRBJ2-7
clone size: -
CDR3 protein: CASSPIRRAYEQYF
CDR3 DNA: TGTGCCAGCAGCCCAATAAGACGGGCCTACGAGCAGTACTTC

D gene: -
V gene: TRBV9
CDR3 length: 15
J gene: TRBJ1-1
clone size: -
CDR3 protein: CASSLVVGMDTEAFF
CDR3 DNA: TGTGCCAGCAGTCTAGTGGTAGGGATGGACACTGAAGCTTTCTTT

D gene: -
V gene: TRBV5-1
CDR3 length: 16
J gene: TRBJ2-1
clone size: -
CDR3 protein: CASSLLPGTIFNEQFF
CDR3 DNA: TGCGCCAGCAGCCTCCTGCCAGGGACCATATTCAATGAGCAGTTCTTC

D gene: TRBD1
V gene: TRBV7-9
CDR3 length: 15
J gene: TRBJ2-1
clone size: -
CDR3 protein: CASSMTGSNYNEQFF
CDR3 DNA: TGTGCCAGCAGCATGACAGGGAGTAACTACAATGAGCAGTTCTTC

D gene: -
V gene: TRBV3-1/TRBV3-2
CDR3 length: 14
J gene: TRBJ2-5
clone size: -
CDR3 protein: CASSPISGKETQYF
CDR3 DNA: TGTGCCAGCAGCCCGATTAGCGGAAAAGAGACCCAGTACTTC

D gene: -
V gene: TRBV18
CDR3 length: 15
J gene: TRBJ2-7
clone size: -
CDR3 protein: CASSPPAAVTYEQYF
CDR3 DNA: TGTGCCAGCTCACCACCTGCGGCAGTGACCTACGAGCAGTACTTC

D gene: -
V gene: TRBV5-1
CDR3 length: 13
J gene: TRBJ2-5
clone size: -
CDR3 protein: CASSLTPQETQYF
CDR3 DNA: TGCGCCAGCAGCTTGACACCTCAAGAGACCCAGTACTTC

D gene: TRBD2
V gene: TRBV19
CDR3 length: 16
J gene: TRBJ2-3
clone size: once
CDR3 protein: CASSIEGGSIGDTQYF
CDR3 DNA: TGTGCCAGTAGTATAGAGGGAGGGAGTATAGGAGATACGCAGTATTTT

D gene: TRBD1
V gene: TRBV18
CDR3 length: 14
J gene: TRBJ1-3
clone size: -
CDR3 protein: CASAGQASGNTIYF
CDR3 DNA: TGTGCCAGCGCCGGACAGGCCTCTGGAAACACCATATATTTT